This T cell receptor beta chain stems from a study of immune evolution from preneoplasia to lung adenocarcinoma. Repertoires were generated with immunoSEQ multiplex PCR, while TCRdb's copy carries only in-frame clones and drops some. In the table there are several thousand clones, roughly 85% of which are singletons. This clone was seen once. CDR3 size: 13 residues. Germline-derived CDR1 and CDR2 are SGHDT and YYEEEE. Trimming cost V 2 bases and J 8 bases, with 11 bases left between them. This chain uses TRBV5-6 with TRBJ2-4; tentative D call: TRBD2 (6 bases). Input material: FFPE invasive lung adenocarcinoma tissue. This receptor was identified in a person between 50 and 60 years old with lung adenocarcinoma. In DNA form, the CDR3 reads TGTGCCAGCAGCTTCGCTAGCGAGGACATTCAGTACTTC. It specifies CASSFASEDIQYF.